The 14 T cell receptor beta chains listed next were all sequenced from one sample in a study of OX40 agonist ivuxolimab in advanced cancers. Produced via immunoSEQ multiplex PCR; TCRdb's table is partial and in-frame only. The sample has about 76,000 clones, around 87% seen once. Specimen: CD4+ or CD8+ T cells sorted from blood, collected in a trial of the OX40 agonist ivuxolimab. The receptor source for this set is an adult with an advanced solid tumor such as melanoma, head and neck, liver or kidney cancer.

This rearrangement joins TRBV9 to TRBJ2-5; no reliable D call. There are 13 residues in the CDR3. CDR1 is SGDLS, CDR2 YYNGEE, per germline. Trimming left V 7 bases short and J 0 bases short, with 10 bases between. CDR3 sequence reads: CASAKTYQETQYF. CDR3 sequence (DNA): TGTGCCAGCGCCAAGACCTACCAAGAGACCCAGTACTTC.

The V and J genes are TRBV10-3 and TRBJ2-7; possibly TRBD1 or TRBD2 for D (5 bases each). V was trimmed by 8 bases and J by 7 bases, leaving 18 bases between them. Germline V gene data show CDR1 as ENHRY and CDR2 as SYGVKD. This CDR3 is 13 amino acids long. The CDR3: CAIGRDLSREQYF. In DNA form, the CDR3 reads TGTGCCATCGGCCGGGACCTGTCTCGAGAGCAGTACTTC.

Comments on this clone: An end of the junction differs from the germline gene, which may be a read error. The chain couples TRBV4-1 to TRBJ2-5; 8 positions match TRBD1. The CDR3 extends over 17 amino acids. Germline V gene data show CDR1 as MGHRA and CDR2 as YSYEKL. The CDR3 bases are TGCGCCAGCAGCAAAGAAATACCGGGACAGGTCCAAGAGACCCAGTACTTC. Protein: CASSKEIPGQVQETQYF.

Written as DNA, the CDR3 is TGTGCCAGCAGCTTCGGAGAAGGAGGCTACACCTTC. This encodes CASSFGEGGYTF. V is TRBV9 and J is TRBJ1-2; D remains unclear. This CDR3 has 12 amino acids. V was cut by 4 bases and J by 8 bases, with 12 bases left in between. CDR1 is SGDLS and CDR2 is YYNGEE in the germline V gene.

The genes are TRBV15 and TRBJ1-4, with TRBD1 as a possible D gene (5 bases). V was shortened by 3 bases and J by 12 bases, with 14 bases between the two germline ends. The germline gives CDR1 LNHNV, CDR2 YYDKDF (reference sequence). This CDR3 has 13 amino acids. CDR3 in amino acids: CATSSLPGLELFF. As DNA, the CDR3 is TGTGCCACCAGCAGCTTACCGGGGCTCGAACTGTTTTTT.

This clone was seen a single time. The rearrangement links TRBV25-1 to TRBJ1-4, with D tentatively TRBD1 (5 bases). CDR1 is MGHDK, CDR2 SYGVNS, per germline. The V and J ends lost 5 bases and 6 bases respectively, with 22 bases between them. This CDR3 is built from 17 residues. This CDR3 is CASSNADIGEVHEKLFF. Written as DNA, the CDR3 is TGTGCCAGCAGTAATGCGGACATCGGGGAGGTTCATGAAAAACTGTTTTTT.

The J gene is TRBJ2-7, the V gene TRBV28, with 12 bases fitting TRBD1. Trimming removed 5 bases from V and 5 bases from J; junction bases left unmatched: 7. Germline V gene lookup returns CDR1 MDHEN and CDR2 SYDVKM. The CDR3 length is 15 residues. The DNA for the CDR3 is TGTGCCAGCAGTGGGGGCCGGGACAGGGGGCACGAGCAGTACGTC. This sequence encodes CASSGGRDRGHEQYV.

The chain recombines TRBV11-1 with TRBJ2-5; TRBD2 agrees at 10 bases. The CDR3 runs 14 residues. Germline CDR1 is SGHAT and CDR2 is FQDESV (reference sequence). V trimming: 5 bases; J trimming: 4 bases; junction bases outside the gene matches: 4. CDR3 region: CASSLGLAAETQYF. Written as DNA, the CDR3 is TGTGCCAGCAGCCTCGGACTAGCGGCAGAGACCCAGTACTTC.

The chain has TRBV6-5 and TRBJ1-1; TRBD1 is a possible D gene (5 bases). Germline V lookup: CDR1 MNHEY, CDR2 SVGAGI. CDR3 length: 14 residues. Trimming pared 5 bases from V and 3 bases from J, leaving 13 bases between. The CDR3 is CASSPRGADTEAFF. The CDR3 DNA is TGTGCCAGCAGTCCCCGGGGCGCGGACACTGAAGCTTTCTTT.

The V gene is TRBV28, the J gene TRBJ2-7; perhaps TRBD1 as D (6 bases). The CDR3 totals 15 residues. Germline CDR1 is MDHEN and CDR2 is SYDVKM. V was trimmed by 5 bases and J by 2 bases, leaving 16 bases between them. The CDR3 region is CASSGVQGFTYEQYF. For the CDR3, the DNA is TGTGCCAGCAGTGGCGTTCAGGGGTTTACCTACGAGCAGTACTTC.

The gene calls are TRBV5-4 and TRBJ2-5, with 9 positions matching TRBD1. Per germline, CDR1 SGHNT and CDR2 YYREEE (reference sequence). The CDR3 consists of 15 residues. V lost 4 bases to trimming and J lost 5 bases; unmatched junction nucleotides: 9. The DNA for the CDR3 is TGTGCCAGCAGCCAACCGACAGGGGGTACGGAGACCCAGTACTTC. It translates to CASSQPTGGTETQYF.

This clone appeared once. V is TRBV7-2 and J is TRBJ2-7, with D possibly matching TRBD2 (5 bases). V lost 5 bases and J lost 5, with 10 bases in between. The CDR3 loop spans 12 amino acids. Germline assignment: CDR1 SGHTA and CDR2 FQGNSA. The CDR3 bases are TGTGCCAGCAGCCGTCCGAGGGACGAGCAGTACTTC. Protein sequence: CASSRPRDEQYF.

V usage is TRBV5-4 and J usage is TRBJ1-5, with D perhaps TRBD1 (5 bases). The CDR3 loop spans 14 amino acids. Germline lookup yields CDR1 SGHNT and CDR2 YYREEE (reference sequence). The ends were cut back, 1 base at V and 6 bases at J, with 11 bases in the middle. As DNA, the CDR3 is TGTGCCAGCAGCTTGCAGGGAGTTTCTCAGCCCCAGCATTTT. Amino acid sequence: CASSLQGVSQPQHF.

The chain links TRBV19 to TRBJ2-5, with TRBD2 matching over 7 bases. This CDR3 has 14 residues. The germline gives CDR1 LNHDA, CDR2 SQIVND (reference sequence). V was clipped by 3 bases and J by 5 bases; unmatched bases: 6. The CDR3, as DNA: TGTGCCAGTAGTATGGGGGGGTCAGGGGAGACCCAGTACTTC. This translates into CASSMGGSGETQYF.